This T cell receptor beta chain was sequenced for a study of T cell repertoires in cytomegalovirus infection. TCRdb processed the reads anew with MiXCR; each CDR3 protein has one entry. Altogether more than 150,000 distinct CDR3 sequences are present, about 21% being singletons, with the ten largest covering 2.5% to 3%. This clonotype appeared many times. This CDR3 is 14 amino acids long. V gave up 3 bases and J gave up 1 base, with 9 bases separating them. Material: PBMCs. This sequence joins TRBV12-3 or TRBV12-4 and TRBJ1-1, with a tentative D call TRBD1 (5 bases). The TCR was taken from a human donor in good health (CMV status not recorded). Some clones in this sample may be carry-over from other donors' samples. CDR3 residues: CASSFGGANTEAFF. The CDR3 nucleotides are TGTGCCAGCAGTTTCGGAGGGGCGAACACTGAAGCTTTCTTT.